The rows below give T cell receptor beta chains drawn from one sample of a study of cytomegalovirus exposure and HLA in healthy donors. Profiled with immunoSEQ multiplex PCR; TCRdb holds only in-frame clones, not every one. Among around 150,000 clones, 87% were seen once, and the ten largest hold around 5.2%. The sample comprised PBMCs. All receptors come from a woman aged 25 to 39 in good health and CMV-seronegative. CDR3s include the opening cysteine and the closing phenylalanine or tryptophan. The order of the fields is clone size, V gene, J gene, D gene, CDR3 protein, CDR3 DNA. The D gene is left open where the match is weak. Clone size is not always given. Where it is, it says once, few, many or a class for expanded clones.

clone size: .
V gene: TRBV11-2
J gene: TRBJ1-2
D gene: TRBD1
CDR3 protein: CASSSVGQGTTNYGYTF
CDR3 DNA: TGTGCCAGCAGCTCTGTTGGACAGGGCACTACTAACTATGGCTACACCTTC

clone size: .
V gene: TRBV27
J gene: TRBJ2-7
D gene: .
CDR3 protein: CASSLSGHAAGEPYYEQYF
CDR3 DNA: TGTGCCAGCAGTTTATCGGGACATGCGGCGGGGGAACCTTATTACGAGCAGTACTTC

clone size: .
V gene: TRBV7-9
J gene: TRBJ1-2
D gene: TRBD1
CDR3 protein: CASSPQGARNYGYTF
CDR3 DNA: TGTGCCAGCAGCCCTCAGGGGGCCCGTAACTATGGCTACACCTTC

clone size: .
V gene: TRBV7-9
J gene: TRBJ1-2
D gene: TRBD1
CDR3 protein: CASSPNPAGGLYGYTF
CDR3 DNA: TGTGCCAGCAGCCCCAACCCGGCAGGGGGACTCTATGGCTACACCTTC

clone size: .
V gene: TRBV27
J gene: TRBJ1-6
D gene: TRBD1
CDR3 protein: CASSRRQGRRSYNSPLHF
CDR3 DNA: TGTGCCAGCAGTCGTCGACAGGGGCGTCGCTCCTATAATTCACCCCTCCACTTT

clone size: .
V gene: TRBV11-2
J gene: TRBJ2-2
D gene: TRBD2
CDR3 protein: CASSLLGRAGELFF
CDR3 DNA: TGTGCCAGCAGCTTACTCGGGAGGGCCGGGGAGCTGTTTTTT

clone size: .
V gene: TRBV28
J gene: TRBJ2-5
D gene: TRBD2
CDR3 protein: CASRPPGGKKTQYF
CDR3 DNA: TGTGCCAGCAGGCCTCCGGGGGGAAAGAAGACCCAGTACTTC

clone size: once
V gene: TRBV5-4
J gene: TRBJ1-2
D gene: .
CDR3 protein: CASSPGQWGYGYTF
CDR3 DNA: TGTGCCAGCAGCCCGGGACAATGGGGCTATGGCTACACCTTC

clone size: .
V gene: TRBV15
J gene: TRBJ2-3
D gene: TRBD2
CDR3 protein: CATSRSGLAGGPHYTDTQYF
CDR3 DNA: TGTGCCACCAGCAGATCGGGACTAGCGGGAGGGCCCCATTACACAGATACGCAGTATTTT

clone size: .
V gene: TRBV2
J gene: TRBJ1-2
D gene: .
CDR3 protein: CASSDRTASYGYTF
CDR3 DNA: TGTGCCAGCAGTGATCGGACAGCATCCTATGGCTACACCTTC

clone size: few
V gene: TRBV7-9
J gene: TRBJ1-2
D gene: TRBD1
CDR3 protein: CASSNQYLWDSGYTF
CDR3 DNA: TGTGCCAGCAGCAACCAGTACTTATGGGACAGTGGCTACACCTTC

clone size: .
V gene: TRBV5-1
J gene: TRBJ2-2
D gene: TRBD1
CDR3 protein: CASSRGQGGTGELFF
CDR3 DNA: TGCGCCAGCAGCCGCGGACAGGGGGGCACCGGGGAGCTGTTTTTT

clone size: .
V gene: TRBV9
J gene: TRBJ2-3
D gene: .
CDR3 protein: CASSVYSRAGDTQYF
CDR3 DNA: TGTGCCAGCAGCGTGTATTCTCGAGCAGGGGATACGCAGTATTTT

clone size: .
V gene: TRBV4-1
J gene: TRBJ2-5
D gene: TRBD2
CDR3 protein: CASSQNPSGRETQYF
CDR3 DNA: TGCGCCAGCAGCCAGAACCCTAGCGGGCGAGAGACCCAGTACTTC

clone size: .
V gene: TRBV7-2
J gene: TRBJ1-5
D gene: .
CDR3 protein: CASSRRRGYSNQPQHF
CDR3 DNA: TGTGCCAGCAGCAGGCGGAGGGGCTATAGCAATCAGCCCCAGCATTTT

clone size: .
V gene: TRBV19
J gene: TRBJ2-3
D gene: .
CDR3 protein: CASSPSLGDSPDTQYF
CDR3 DNA: TGTGCCAGTAGTCCAAGTCTAGGCGACTCCCCAGATACGCAGTATTTT

clone size: .
V gene: TRBV2
J gene: TRBJ1-1
D gene: .
CDR3 protein: CATEFMNTEAFF
CDR3 DNA: TGTGCCACCGAGTTCATGAACACTGAAGCTTTCTTT

clone size: .
V gene: TRBV19
J gene: TRBJ2-1
D gene: .
CDR3 protein: CASSNQLGTYVSEQFF
CDR3 DNA: TGTGCCAGTAGCAACCAACTCGGGACATATGTTTCTGAGCAGTTCTTC

clone size: .
V gene: TRBV18
J gene: TRBJ2-7
D gene: .
CDR3 protein: CASSPLWRDQGEQYF
CDR3 DNA: TGTGCCAGCTCACCACTGTGGCGGGATCAGGGCGAGCAGTACTTC

clone size: .
V gene: TRBV9
J gene: TRBJ2-3
D gene: TRBD2
CDR3 protein: CASAVSGGATDTQYF
CDR3 DNA: TGTGCCAGCGCCGTAAGCGGGGGGGCAACAGATACGCAGTATTTT

clone size: .
V gene: TRBV5-4
J gene: TRBJ1-4
D gene: TRBD1
CDR3 protein: CASSLGGVDEKLFF
CDR3 DNA: TGTGCCAGCAGCTTAGGGGGCGTGGATGAAAAACTGTTTTTT

clone size: .
V gene: TRBV19
J gene: TRBJ2-2
D gene: .
CDR3 protein: CATDERESGGELFF
CDR3 DNA: TGTGCCACCGATGAACGGGAGAGTGGCGGGGAGCTGTTTTTT

clone size: .
V gene: TRBV5-1
J gene: TRBJ2-7
D gene: TRBD1
CDR3 protein: CASSRDRWDEQYF
CDR3 DNA: TGCGCCAGCAGCAGGGACAGGTGGGACGAGCAGTACTTC

clone size: .
V gene: TRBV27
J gene: TRBJ1-1
D gene: .
CDR3 protein: CASSYRGGVKGWNTEAFF
CDR3 DNA: TGTGCCAGCAGCTATAGGGGAGGGGTAAAGGGTTGGAACACTGAAGCTTTCTTT

clone size: .
V gene: TRBV11-2
J gene: TRBJ2-7
D gene: TRBD1
CDR3 protein: CASSGGTGGRYEQYF
CDR3 DNA: TGTGCCAGCAGCGGCGGGACAGGGGGCCGTTACGAGCAGTACTTC

clone size: .
V gene: TRBV5-6
J gene: TRBJ1-5
D gene: TRBD1
CDR3 protein: CASSLDRGQGSNQPQHF
CDR3 DNA: TGTGCCAGCAGCTTGGACAGGGGGCAGGGGAGCAATCAGCCCCAGCATTTT

clone size: .
V gene: TRBV27
J gene: TRBJ2-7
D gene: .
CDR3 protein: CASSVHGLYEQYF
CDR3 DNA: TGTGCCAGCAGTGTACATGGACTCTACGAGCAGTACTTC

clone size: .
V gene: TRBV7-9
J gene: TRBJ1-1
D gene: TRBD1
CDR3 protein: CASSSRAGGFGAEAFF
CDR3 DNA: TGTGCCAGCAGTAGTCGGGCAGGGGGTTTTGGCGCTGAAGCTTTCTTT

clone size: .
V gene: TRBV11-2
J gene: TRBJ2-7
D gene: .
CDR3 protein: CASSSLWGRDEQYF
CDR3 DNA: TGTGCCAGCAGCTCCCTCTGGGGGCGTGATGAGCAGTACTTC

clone size: few
V gene: TRBV10-3
J gene: TRBJ1-1
D gene: .
CDR3 protein: CASAGEGPEAFF
CDR3 DNA: TGTGCCAGCGCAGGGGAGGGGCCTGAAGCTTTCTTT

clone size: once
V gene: TRBV11-2
J gene: TRBJ2-1
D gene: TRBD1
CDR3 protein: CASSNIDRGLHNEQFF
CDR3 DNA: TGTGCCAGCAGCAATATCGACAGGGGCCTACACAATGAGCAGTTCTTC

clone size: .
V gene: TRBV2
J gene: TRBJ2-6
D gene: .
CDR3 protein: CASTTESGANVLTF
CDR3 DNA: TGTGCCAGCACGACAGAATCTGGGGCCAACGTCCTGACTTTC

clone size: .
V gene: TRBV4-1
J gene: TRBJ2-4
D gene: .
CDR3 protein: CASSRIGTDTLAKNIQYF
CDR3 DNA: TGCGCCAGCAGCCGAATCGGGACTGATACATTAGCCAAAAACATTCAGTACTTC

clone size: .
V gene: TRBV18
J gene: TRBJ2-7
D gene: TRBD2
CDR3 protein: CASSPSSSGSYHEQYF
CDR3 DNA: TGTGCCAGCTCACCCTCCTCTAGCGGGAGTTACCACGAGCAGTACTTC

clone size: .
V gene: TRBV10-3
J gene: TRBJ2-7
D gene: .
CDR3 protein: CATQLEGGSYEQYF
CDR3 DNA: TGTGCCACCCAGCTGGAAGGGGGATCCTACGAGCAGTACTTC

clone size: .
V gene: TRBV6-5
J gene: TRBJ2-7
D gene: TRBD1
CDR3 protein: CASSGWDRGYEQYF
CDR3 DNA: TGTGCCAGCAGTGGCTGGGACAGGGGCTACGAGCAGTACTTC

clone size: .
V gene: TRBV7-2
J gene: TRBJ2-4
D gene: TRBD2
CDR3 protein: CASSFTSGENIQYF
CDR3 DNA: TGTGCCAGCAGCTTTACTAGCGGGGAGAACATTCAGTACTTC

clone size: .
V gene: TRBV6-5
J gene: TRBJ2-5
D gene: .
CDR3 protein: CASSYSGLAFQETQYF
CDR3 DNA: TGTGCCAGCAGTTACTCTGGGCTAGCTTTTCAAGAGACCCAGTACTTC

clone size: .
V gene: TRBV27
J gene: TRBJ2-7
D gene: TRBD2
CDR3 protein: CASSRGGFSYEQYF
CDR3 DNA: TGTGCCAGCAGCCGGGGGGGCTTTTCCTACGAGCAGTACTTC

clone size: .
V gene: TRBV4-1
J gene: TRBJ1-6
D gene: TRBD1
CDR3 protein: CASSQAGTGNSPLHF
CDR3 DNA: TGCGCCAGCAGCCAAGCCGGGACAGGCAATTCACCCCTCCACTTT

clone size: .
V gene: TRBV9
J gene: TRBJ2-7
D gene: .
CDR3 protein: CASSVDGGEGPYEQYF
CDR3 DNA: TGTGCCAGCAGCGTAGATGGGGGCGAGGGTCCCTACGAGCAGTACTTC

clone size: .
V gene: TRBV6-5
J gene: TRBJ1-2
D gene: .
CDR3 protein: CASSYSRGENYGYTF
CDR3 DNA: TGTGCCAGCAGTTACTCCCGTGGGGAGAACTATGGCTACACCTTC

clone size: .
V gene: TRBV19
J gene: TRBJ1-2
D gene: .
CDR3 protein: CASSITAWRNYGYTF
CDR3 DNA: TGTGCCAGTAGTATAACGGCCTGGCGGAACTATGGCTACACCTTC

clone size: .
V gene: TRBV6-5
J gene: TRBJ2-7
D gene: TRBD1
CDR3 protein: CASSLSSGQGYEQYF
CDR3 DNA: TGTGCCAGCAGTTTGAGTTCGGGACAGGGCTACGAGCAGTACTTC

clone size: .
V gene: TRBV28
J gene: TRBJ2-7
D gene: .
CDR3 protein: CASTQGPTDHEQYF
CDR3 DNA: TGTGCCAGCACCCAGGGCCCAACAGACCACGAGCAGTACTTC

clone size: .
V gene: TRBV10-3
J gene: TRBJ2-3
D gene: TRBD2
CDR3 protein: CAISGYFGTSGGTDTQYF
CDR3 DNA: TGTGCCATCAGTGGCTACTTTGGGACTAGCGGGGGCACAGATACGCAGTATTTT

clone size: .
V gene: TRBV7-6
J gene: TRBJ2-1
D gene: TRBD2
CDR3 protein: CASSSLRSGRARQHEQFF
CDR3 DNA: TGTGCCAGCAGCTCCCTGAGGAGCGGGAGGGCCAGGCAACATGAGCAGTTCTTC

clone size: once
V gene: TRBV4-1
J gene: TRBJ2-7
D gene: TRBD1
CDR3 protein: CASSLVRDRAYEQYF
CDR3 DNA: TGCGCCAGCAGCCTTGTCCGGGACAGAGCCTACGAGCAGTACTTC

clone size: .
V gene: TRBV11-2
J gene: TRBJ2-7
D gene: TRBD1
CDR3 protein: CASSLGQGAYEQYF
CDR3 DNA: TGTGCCAGCAGCTTAGGGCAGGGGGCCTACGAGCAGTACTTC